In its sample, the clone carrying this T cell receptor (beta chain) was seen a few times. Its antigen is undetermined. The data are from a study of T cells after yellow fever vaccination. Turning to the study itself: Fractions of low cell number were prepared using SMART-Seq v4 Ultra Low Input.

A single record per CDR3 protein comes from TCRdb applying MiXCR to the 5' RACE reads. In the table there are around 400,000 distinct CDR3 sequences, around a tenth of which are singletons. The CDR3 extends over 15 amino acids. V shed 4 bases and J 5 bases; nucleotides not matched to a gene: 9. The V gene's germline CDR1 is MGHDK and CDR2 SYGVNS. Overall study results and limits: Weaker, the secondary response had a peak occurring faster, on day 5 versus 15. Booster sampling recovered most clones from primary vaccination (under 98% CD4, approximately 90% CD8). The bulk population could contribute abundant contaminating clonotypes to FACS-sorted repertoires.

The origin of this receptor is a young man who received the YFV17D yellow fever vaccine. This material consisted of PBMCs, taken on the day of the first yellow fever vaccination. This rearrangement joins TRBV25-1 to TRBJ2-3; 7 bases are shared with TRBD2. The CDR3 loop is CASSVGLGGGDTQYF. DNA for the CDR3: TGTGCCAGCAGTGTGGGTCTTGGGGGGGGAGATACGCAGTATTTT.